The clone carrying this T cell receptor (beta chain) has a handful of counts. Its antigen remains unknown. Germline V CDR1 and CDR2: SNHLY, FYNNEI. V gave up 7 bases and J gave up 2 bases, with 14 bases separating them. The length of the CDR3 is 14 residues. This entry is derived from a study of Ad26.COV2.S vaccination and SARS-CoV-2 variants. Overall study: The study gave Ad26.COV2.S intramuscularly, once or twice 56 days apart. General study points: Vaccinees showed greater spike-specific TCR breadth than placebo recipients. Marked by substantial breadth, spike-specific CD8+ and CD4+ T cell responses were reportedly seen after vaccination.

Data came from immunoSEQ multiplex PCR; TCRdb stores just in-frame clones and leaves some out. The repertoire holds fewer than 400,000 clones, with around 91% as singletons. The treatment was: some 20 received Ad26.COV2.S at low or high dose, single or two shots; about 5 received placebo; per-sample allocation not given. Samples analyzed were those drawn on day 63 after the first vaccine or placebo injection. In Boston, an adult donor aged 18-55 years took part. The sequencing used peripheral blood, collected in a trial of Ad26.COV2.S vaccine versus placebo. This TCR came from a person between 18 and 65 years old who received the Ad26.COV2.S COVID-19 vaccine or a placebo. The J gene is TRBJ1-1, the V gene TRBV2; D unresolved. CDR3 DNA: TGTGCCAGCATAAGGGCCACGGTAAACACTGAAGCTTTCTTT. It is translated as CASIRATVNTEAFF.